The rows below give T cell receptor beta chains drawn from one sample of a study of blood T cell repertoires in COVID-19. Data came from immunoSEQ multiplex PCR; TCRdb stores just in-frame clones and leaves some out. The repertoire holds tens of thousands of clones, with around 84% as singletons. The sequenced material came from peripheral blood. The receptors derive from a man aged 50 to 60 with acute or convalescent COVID-19. The CDR3 runs from the conserved cysteine through the conserved F or W. A D gene is named only where the DNA matches it firmly. Part of the rows lack a size; the others show once, few, many or a class for expanded clones.

clone size	J gene	V gene	D gene	CDR3 protein	CDR3 DNA
NA	TRBJ2-3	TRBV20-1	NA	CSASRSTSTDTQYF	TGCAGTGCTAGTCGTTCAACTAGCACAGATACGCAGTATTTT
NA	TRBJ1-2	TRBV5-1	NA	CASSLAGGGDGYTF	TGCGCCAGCAGCTTGGCCGGCGGGGGCGATGGCTACACCTTC
NA	TRBJ1-6	TRBV27	NA	CASSFSNSPLHF	TGTGCCAGCAGTTTCAGTAATTCACCCCTCCACTTT
NA	TRBJ2-1	TRBV12-3/TRBV12-4	NA	CASSPLEFF	TGTGCCAGCAGTCCCCTTGAGTTCTTC
NA	TRBJ2-1	TRBV7-2	TRBD1	CASSLEAGTGDNEQFF	TGTGCCAGCAGCTTAGAGGCAGGGACAGGGGACAATGAGCAGTTCTTC
NA	TRBJ2-3	TRBV10-3	TRBD2	CAISETSGGANTDTQYF	TGTGCCATCAGTGAGACTAGCGGGGGGGCCAACACAGATACGCAGTATTTT
NA	TRBJ1-1	TRBV10-3	TRBD1	CATLGFTGVNTEAFF	TGTGCCACTCTGGGATTTACAGGGGTGAACACTGAAGCTTTCTTT
NA	TRBJ2-3	TRBV6-5	TRBD1	CASRPGQGDTQYF	TGTGCCAGCAGGCCGGGACAGGGAGATACGCAGTATTTT
NA	TRBJ2-5	TRBV11-2	TRBD1	CASSLGTGAEAQYF	TGTGCCAGCAGCTTAGGGACAGGGGCCGAGGCCCAGTACTTC
NA	TRBJ1-5	TRBV7-8	NA	CASSLGSTSAQHF	TGTGCCAGCAGCTTAGGGAGCACCTCGGCCCAGCATTTT
few	TRBJ1-1	TRBV4-1	NA	CASSQDLEVRTEAFF	TGCGCCAGCAGCCAAGATCTAGAGGTGAGGACTGAAGCTTTCTTT
NA	TRBJ2-1	TRBV5-1	TRBD1	CASSLVGTGSYNEQFF	TGCGCCAGCAGCTTGGTCGGGACAGGATCCTACAATGAGCAGTTCTTC
NA	TRBJ1-5	TRBV3-1/TRBV3-2	NA	CASSPSGGNQPQHF	TGTGCCAGCAGCCCCTCAGGGGGCAATCAGCCCCAGCATTTT
NA	TRBJ2-5	TRBV18	TRBD2	CASSPIAGGKTQYF	TGTGCCAGCTCACCTATAGCGGGGGGAAAGACCCAGTACTTC
NA	TRBJ1-1	TRBV19	NA	CASTQNVEAFF	TGTGCCAGTACCCAGAACGTTGAAGCTTTCTTT